Listed below are T cell receptor beta chains from one sample, sequenced in a study of blood T cell repertoires in COVID-19. TCRdb's table, derived via immunoSEQ multiplex PCR, lists solely in-frame clones and lacks some. Of some 510,000 clones listed, roughly 90% are singletons. The sequenced sample consisted of PBMCs or T cells enriched from blood (not recorded which). The receptors were sampled from a woman in her forties who had recovered from COVID-19. Both conserved end residues are part of each CDR3. The order of the fields is D gene, J gene, V gene, clone size, CDR3 length, CDR3 DNA, CDR3 protein. D genes are given only for firm matches. Only part of the rows carry a size: once, few, many, or a class if the clone is expanded.

d_gene: -; j_gene: TRBJ1-1; v_gene: TRBV18; abundance: -; len: 15; CDR3nt: TGTGCCAGCTCTCCCCTTGCGGGGTCGAACACTGAAGCTTTCTTT; CDR3aa: CASSPLAGSNTEAFF
d_gene: -; j_gene: TRBJ2-2; v_gene: TRBV9; abundance: -; len: 15; CDR3nt: TGTGCCAGCAGCGTCGGCCTAGCGAACACCGGGGAGCTGTTTTTT; CDR3aa: CASSVGLANTGELFF
d_gene: -; j_gene: TRBJ1-1; v_gene: TRBV5-1; abundance: -; len: 15; CDR3nt: TGCGCCAGCAGCTTGGCTATCAGGGCGAACACTGAAGCTTTCTTT; CDR3aa: CASSLAIRANTEAFF
d_gene: TRBD1; j_gene: TRBJ2-7; v_gene: TRBV5-1; abundance: -; len: 15; CDR3nt: TGCGCCAGCAGCCCCATAGGACAGGGAACGAACGAGCAGTACTTC; CDR3aa: CASSPIGQGTNEQYF
d_gene: -; j_gene: TRBJ1-2; v_gene: TRBV5-4; abundance: -; len: 16; CDR3nt: TGTGCCAGCAGCTTGGTCGACGGGCTCAGGGACTATGGCTACACCTTC; CDR3aa: CASSLVDGLRDYGYTF
d_gene: -; j_gene: TRBJ1-1; v_gene: TRBV9; abundance: -; len: 12; CDR3nt: -; CDR3aa: CASSVGEGTSFF
d_gene: -; j_gene: TRBJ2-2; v_gene: TRBV19; abundance: -; len: 14; CDR3nt: TGTGCCAGTAGTGTTCAGACGAACACCGGGGAGCTGTTTTTT; CDR3aa: CASSVQTNTGELFF
d_gene: TRBD1; j_gene: TRBJ1-2; v_gene: TRBV6-2/TRBV6-3; abundance: few; len: 14; CDR3nt: TGTGCCAGCAGTTACGGGACAGCTAACTATGGCTACACCTTC; CDR3aa: CASSYGTANYGYTF
d_gene: TRBD1; j_gene: TRBJ2-7; v_gene: TRBV6-5; abundance: -; len: 14; CDR3nt: TGTGCCAGCAGATCGGGACAGGAACTCTACGAGCAGTACTTC; CDR3aa: CASRSGQELYEQYF
d_gene: TRBD1; j_gene: TRBJ1-2; v_gene: TRBV4-3; abundance: -; len: 15; CDR3nt: TGCGCCAGCAGCCAAACAACAGGGGTCGGCTATGGCTACACCTTC; CDR3aa: CASSQTTGVGYGYTF
d_gene: -; j_gene: TRBJ1-5; v_gene: TRBV5-8; abundance: once; len: 14; CDR3nt: TGTGCCAGCAGCTTTGTGAGGTCCGGTCAGCCCCAGCATTTT; CDR3aa: CASSFVRSGQPQHF
d_gene: TRBD2; j_gene: TRBJ2-3; v_gene: TRBV12-5; abundance: -; len: 19; CDR3nt: TGTGCTAGTGGTTTGGCCCGCCTGGCGGCGGGAGGGTTCACAGATACGCAGTATTTT; CDR3aa: CASGLARLAAGGFTDTQYF
d_gene: TRBD2; j_gene: TRBJ2-7; v_gene: TRBV9; abundance: -; len: 17; CDR3nt: TGTGCCAGCAGCGTAGCTGCCTGGGCTAGCGGGAGCTACGAGCAGTACTTC; CDR3aa: CASSVAAWASGSYEQYF
d_gene: TRBD2; j_gene: TRBJ2-7; v_gene: TRBV2; abundance: few; len: 15; CDR3nt: TGTGCCAGCAGAGCCCGGACTAGCGGGAGCTACGAGCAGTACTTC; CDR3aa: CASRARTSGSYEQYF
d_gene: -; j_gene: TRBJ1-5; v_gene: TRBV6-5; abundance: once; len: 14; CDR3nt: TGTGCCAGCGCGGTTACCTTAGGCAATCAGCCCCAGCATTTT; CDR3aa: CASAVTLGNQPQHF
d_gene: TRBD1; j_gene: TRBJ2-1; v_gene: TRBV24-1; abundance: -; len: 14; CDR3nt: TGTGCCACCAGTGATTTTAACAGGGGGTATGAGCAGTTCTTC; CDR3aa: CATSDFNRGYEQFF
d_gene: -; j_gene: TRBJ1-1; v_gene: TRBV25-1; abundance: -; len: 13; CDR3nt: TGTGCCAGCAGTGCCCTCGGGAACACTGAAGCTTTCTTT; CDR3aa: CASSALGNTEAFF
d_gene: TRBD1; j_gene: TRBJ2-3; v_gene: TRBV15; abundance: -; len: 15; CDR3nt: TGTGCCACCCACCTCGGCAGGGGGAGCACAGATACGCAGTATTTT; CDR3aa: CATHLGRGSTDTQYF
d_gene: TRBD2; j_gene: TRBJ2-7; v_gene: TRBV5-1; abundance: -; len: 14; CDR3nt: TGCGCCAGCAGCTTGCCGGGGGGGACCTACGAGCAGTACTTC; CDR3aa: CASSLPGGTYEQYF
d_gene: -; j_gene: TRBJ2-3; v_gene: TRBV7-2; abundance: -; len: 14; CDR3nt: TGTGCCAGCAGCGAGGGTGGGGGCACAGATACGCAGTATTTT; CDR3aa: CASSEGGGTDTQYF
d_gene: -; j_gene: TRBJ2-1; v_gene: TRBV3-1/TRBV3-2; abundance: -; len: 14; CDR3nt: TGTGCCAGCAGGGGCGGGGAACGATACAATGAGCAGTTCTTC; CDR3aa: CASRGGERYNEQFF
d_gene: TRBD1; j_gene: TRBJ1-4; v_gene: TRBV24-1; abundance: -; len: 15; CDR3nt: TGTGCCACCAGTGCGTCCGGGACAGGAAATGAAAAACTGTTTTTT; CDR3aa: CATSASGTGNEKLFF
d_gene: TRBD1; j_gene: TRBJ1-5; v_gene: TRBV28; abundance: once; len: 14; CDR3nt: TGTGCCAGCAGTCCTAACGCCGGGACAGGGGGCGAGCATTTT; CDR3aa: CASSPNAGTGGEHF
d_gene: TRBD2; j_gene: TRBJ2-5; v_gene: TRBV27; abundance: -; len: 16; CDR3nt: TGTGCCAGCAGTTTATCGAAAGGCGGGAGAGGAGAGACCCAGTACTTC; CDR3aa: CASSLSKGGRGETQYF
d_gene: TRBD1; j_gene: TRBJ1-2; v_gene: TRBV29-1; abundance: -; len: 16; CDR3nt: TGCAGCGTTGACCCCACCATTCGCACAGGGGGCGGTGGCTACACCTTC; CDR3aa: CSVDPTIRTGGGGYTF
d_gene: -; j_gene: TRBJ1-3; v_gene: TRBV14; abundance: once; len: 16; CDR3nt: TGTGCCAGCAGCCAAGAACTCCCGAGCTCTGGAAACACCATATATTTT; CDR3aa: CASSQELPSSGNTIYF
d_gene: -; j_gene: TRBJ1-5; v_gene: TRBV6-5; abundance: -; len: 13; CDR3nt: TGTGCCAGCAGCGGAGGTTTCAATCAGCCCCAGCATTTT; CDR3aa: CASSGGFNQPQHF
d_gene: TRBD1; j_gene: TRBJ1-1; v_gene: TRBV7-9; abundance: -; len: 16; CDR3nt: TGTGCCAGCAGCCCACTGGGGGACAGGGGAATCGCTGAAGCTTTCTTT; CDR3aa: CASSPLGDRGIAEAFF
d_gene: TRBD2; j_gene: TRBJ2-1; v_gene: TRBV15; abundance: -; len: 16; CDR3nt: TGTGCCACTAAGCAGGGAGCGGGAGGGCCCTACAATGAGCAGTTCTTC; CDR3aa: CATKQGAGGPYNEQFF
d_gene: TRBD1; j_gene: TRBJ1-1; v_gene: TRBV7-2; abundance: few; len: 16; CDR3nt: TGTGCCAGCAGCTTAGTTAGGACAGGGGGCGGCACTGAAGCTTTCTTT; CDR3aa: CASSLVRTGGGTEAFF
d_gene: TRBD1; j_gene: TRBJ1-2; v_gene: TRBV11-3; abundance: -; len: 15; CDR3nt: TGTGCCAGCAGCTTAGGGACAGGGCTTTACTATGGCTACACCTTC; CDR3aa: CASSLGTGLYYGYTF
d_gene: -; j_gene: TRBJ2-5; v_gene: TRBV19; abundance: -; len: 16; CDR3nt: TGTGCCAGTAGTATAGAGGCGGGCACGGCTCAAGAGACCCAGTACTTC; CDR3aa: CASSIEAGTAQETQYF
d_gene: TRBD2; j_gene: TRBJ2-5; v_gene: TRBV11-2; abundance: -; len: 16; CDR3nt: TGTGCCAGCAGCACCGGGACTATACGATACCAAGAGACCCAGTACTTC; CDR3aa: CASSTGTIRYQETQYF
d_gene: TRBD2; j_gene: TRBJ2-7; v_gene: TRBV15; abundance: -; len: 17; CDR3nt: TGTGCCACCAGCAGAGGTTTGGGCGGGAGCTCTATCTACGAGCAGTACTTC; CDR3aa: CATSRGLGGSSIYEQYF
d_gene: -; j_gene: TRBJ2-1; v_gene: TRBV6-6; abundance: -; len: 12; CDR3nt: TGTGCCAGCAGCCACCCCCCAGATGAGCAGTTCTTC; CDR3aa: CASSHPPDEQFF
d_gene: TRBD1; j_gene: TRBJ1-3; v_gene: TRBV3-1/TRBV3-2; abundance: -; len: 15; CDR3nt: TGTGCCAGCAGCCAGACAGGGATCGTTGGAAACACCATATATTTT; CDR3aa: CASSQTGIVGNTIYF
d_gene: -; j_gene: TRBJ2-3; v_gene: TRBV7-9; abundance: -; len: 13; CDR3nt: TGTGCCAGCAGCGGAAGGGGGGGAGATACGCAGTATTTT; CDR3aa: CASSGRGGDTQYF
d_gene: TRBD2; j_gene: TRBJ2-1; v_gene: TRBV7-6; abundance: -; len: 15; CDR3nt: TGTGCCAGCAGTCAAGCGGGACTAATGGACAATGAGCAGTTCTTC; CDR3aa: CASSQAGLMDNEQFF
d_gene: -; j_gene: TRBJ2-7; v_gene: TRBV7-2; abundance: -; len: 13; CDR3nt: TGTGCCAGCAGCTTAGGGGGGCTCTACGAGCAGTACTTC; CDR3aa: CASSLGGLYEQYF
d_gene: -; j_gene: TRBJ2-3; v_gene: TRBV29-1; abundance: -; len: 12; CDR3nt: TGCAGCGTTGAAGAGGGCCGAGATACGCAGTATTTT; CDR3aa: CSVEEGRDTQYF
d_gene: TRBD1; j_gene: TRBJ1-3; v_gene: TRBV6-5; abundance: few; len: 14; CDR3nt: TGTGCCAGCGGGACAGGTCTCCCTGGAAACACCATATATTTT; CDR3aa: CASGTGLPGNTIYF
d_gene: TRBD2; j_gene: TRBJ2-7; v_gene: TRBV5-5; abundance: few; len: 18; CDR3nt: TGTGCCAGCAGCTTTCTTACTAGCGGGAGGGCCAAATCCTACGAGCAGTACTTC; CDR3aa: CASSFLTSGRAKSYEQYF
d_gene: -; j_gene: TRBJ1-2; v_gene: TRBV4-3; abundance: once; len: 17; CDR3nt: TGCGCCAGCAGCCAAGTCCGGTCGGAGAGTCTTGACTATGGCTACACCTTC; CDR3aa: CASSQVRSESLDYGYTF
d_gene: TRBD1; j_gene: TRBJ2-7; v_gene: TRBV11-3; abundance: once; len: 15; CDR3nt: TGTGCCAGCAGCCAGGGACAGGGGAAGGCTAACGAGCAGTACTTC; CDR3aa: CASSQGQGKANEQYF
d_gene: -; j_gene: TRBJ1-1; v_gene: TRBV21-1; abundance: -; len: 17; CDR3nt: TGTGCCAGCCTTAAGGGGGACGCCCCGAAATGGTACACTGAAGCTTTCTTT; CDR3aa: CASLKGDAPKWYTEAFF
d_gene: -; j_gene: TRBJ1-5; v_gene: TRBV19; abundance: -; len: 14; CDR3nt: TGTGCCAGTAGATCACAAGGGGCAGAGCAGCCCCAGCATTTT; CDR3aa: CASRSQGAEQPQHF
d_gene: TRBD1; j_gene: TRBJ2-1; v_gene: TRBV27; abundance: -; len: 13; CDR3nt: TGTGCCAGCACCCTGACAGGGGCTACTGAGCAGTTCTTC; CDR3aa: CASTLTGATEQFF
d_gene: -; j_gene: TRBJ2-6; v_gene: TRBV28; abundance: -; len: 16; CDR3nt: TGTGCCAGCAGTTCCCCCGGTCTCTCTGGGGCCAACGTCCTGACTTTC; CDR3aa: CASSSPGLSGANVLTF
d_gene: -; j_gene: TRBJ2-7; v_gene: TRBV4-3; abundance: once; len: 14; CDR3nt: TGCGCCAGCAGCCAGGCCAGGTTCTCCTACGAGCAGTACTTC; CDR3aa: CASSQARFSYEQYF
d_gene: TRBD1; j_gene: TRBJ1-5; v_gene: TRBV10-2; abundance: few; len: 15; CDR3nt: TGCGCCAGCAGTGATCATACAGGGGGCTATCAGCCCCAGCATTTT; CDR3aa: CASSDHTGGYQPQHF
d_gene: -; j_gene: TRBJ1-6; v_gene: TRBV5-6; abundance: -; len: 16; CDR3nt: TGTGCCAGCAGCTTAGGAGGACAGACCAATAATTCACCCCTCCACTTT; CDR3aa: CASSLGGQTNNSPLHF
d_gene: -; j_gene: TRBJ1-5; v_gene: TRBV6-5; abundance: -; len: 16; CDR3nt: TGTGCCAGCAGTTACTCGAGAACCCCGGGGAATCAGCCCCAGCATTTT; CDR3aa: CASSYSRTPGNQPQHF
d_gene: -; j_gene: TRBJ1-4; v_gene: TRBV19; abundance: few; len: 15; CDR3nt: TGTGCCAGTAGTCCCTCCGGGATGAATAATGAAAAACTGTTTTTT; CDR3aa: CASSPSGMNNEKLFF
d_gene: TRBD2; j_gene: TRBJ2-2; v_gene: TRBV14; abundance: -; len: 17; CDR3nt: TGTGCCAGCAGCCGGACTAGCGGGAGTGCTTTCACCGGGGAGCTGTTTTTT; CDR3aa: CASSRTSGSAFTGELFF
d_gene: -; j_gene: TRBJ1-2; v_gene: TRBV6-5; abundance: -; len: 14; CDR3nt: TGTGCCAGCATATTAGCACCCGGCAACTATGGCTACACCTTC; CDR3aa: CASILAPGNYGYTF
d_gene: -; j_gene: TRBJ2-2; v_gene: TRBV24-1; abundance: -; len: 15; CDR3nt: TGTGCCACCAGTGCGAAGCGGGTCCTCCCCGGGGAGCTGTTTTTT; CDR3aa: CATSAKRVLPGELFF
d_gene: TRBD2; j_gene: TRBJ2-1; v_gene: TRBV7-8; abundance: -; len: 18; CDR3nt: TGTGCCAGCAGCGAATCCTATAGGACTAGCCTCTCCTACAATGAGCAGTTCTTC; CDR3aa: CASSESYRTSLSYNEQFF
d_gene: TRBD2; j_gene: TRBJ2-1; v_gene: TRBV14; abundance: few; len: 13; CDR3nt: TGTGCCAGCAGCCCACCGGGACTACGTGAGCAGTTCTTC; CDR3aa: CASSPPGLREQFF